Each of the 6 T cell receptor beta chains below was sequenced from the same sample in a study of tissue T cells after allogeneic stem cell transplantation. Assay: immunoSEQ multiplex PCR; the TCRdb copy retains only in-frame clones and omits some. The sample has several thousand clones; 45% to 50% are singletons. Described time point: mouse harvest day 7 after allogeneic transplant. Tail vein injection delivered 10^7 T-cell-depleted bone marrow cells and 10^6 splenic CD5+ T cells. Sample: gut tissue. Receptors originate from a female BALB/c mouse given C57BL/6 T cells with graft-versus-host disease after an allogeneic hematopoietic cell transplant.

This clone qualifies as medium-sized. Here the gene names and germline are mouse. With the read ending 1 residue before the CDR3 end, the germline J gene is used to fill in that end. V usage is TRBV26 and J usage is TRBJ1-4, with a tentative D call TRBD1 (5 bases). The CDR3 totals 15 residues. Germline loops: CDR1 KGHPV, CDR2 FQNQEV (reference sequence). Trimming removed 4 bases at V and 3 bases at J, with 12 bases between. The sequenced CDR3 bases are TGTGCCAGCAGTCCGCAGGGAAGGGCCAACGAAAGATTATTT. It yields the protein CASSPQGRANERLF. The whole CDR3 sequence is CASSPQGRANERLFF.

Details on this clone: The germline and genes are mouse ones. The read finishes 1 residue shy of the CDR3 end, and the germline J gene is used to complete it. The chain couples TRBV26 to TRBJ1-1, with a weak D call TRBD1 (6 bases). This CDR3 has 16 amino acids. Per germline, CDR1 KGHPV and CDR2 FQNQEV (reference sequence). V was pared by 1 base and J by 0 bases, with 12 bases between. CDR3 sequence: CASSLLRGGPNTEVFF. The sequenced CDR3 bases are TGTGCCAGCAGTCTGTTGAGGGGGGGGCCAAACACAGAAGTCTTC.

For this clone: Genes and germline come from the mouse. Coverage ceases 1 residue before the CDR3 finishes, and the germline J gene fills in the end. Distinct nucleotide sequences in the sample also encode this CDR3. The gene calls are TRBV4 and TRBJ2-7, with 10 bases fitting TRBD2. This CDR3 comprises 12 residues. Germline CDR1 reads LGHDT; CDR2 reads YNNKQL (reference sequence). V gave up 4 bases and J gave up 6 bases; unmatched junction bases: 0. Incomplete CDR3 DNA: TGTGCCAGCAGCTGGACTGGGGGTGAACAGTAC. This translates into CASSWTGGEQY. The whole CDR3 region reads CASSWTGGEQYF.

By its share, this clone is medium-sized (0.01 to 0.1%). Gene names are the mouse ones. The CDR3 end is not reached by the read, which stops 1 residue before it; the germline J gene fills it in. This chain uses TRBV20 with TRBJ1-5; D remains ambiguous. Germline-derived CDR1 and CDR2 are GFQATS and STVNSAI. Trimming took off 5 bases at V and 0 bases at J, with 8 bases between the two ends. This CDR3 spans 13 amino acids. The CDR3: CGAARSNNQAPLF. CDR3 DNA (partial): TGTGGTGCTGCCCGATCTAACAACCAGGCTCCGCTT.

This clone showed up just a few times. Gene names and germline refer to mouse. Read data end 1 residue before the CDR3 end; the end is taken from the germline J gene. The chain uses TRBV26 and TRBJ2-7; TRBD1 might be the D (6 bases). Trimming took off 4 bases at V and 3 bases at J, with 13 bases between the two ends. Germline lookup yields CDR1 KGHPV and CDR2 FQNQEV (reference sequence). This CDR3 spans 14 amino acids. The DNA read from the CDR3 is TGTGCCAGCAGTCCCCCGGGACAATTCTATGAACAGTAC. Amino acids: CASSPPGQFYEQY. The entire CDR3 sequence reads CASSPPGQFYEQYF.

Regarding this clone: Germline and genes: mouse. The read falls 1 residue short of the CDR3 end, and the missing part is taken from the germline J gene. The chain links TRBV26 to TRBJ2-4; TRBD1 agrees at 9 bases. The CDR3 length is 14 residues. Germline V CDR1 and CDR2: KGHPV, FQNQEV (reference sequence). V gave up 4 bases and J gave up 7 bases; unmatched junction bases: 6. CDR3 in amino acids: CASSPGRDRDTLYF. The sequenced CDR3 bases are TGTGCCAGCAGTCCAGGCCGGGACAGGGACACCTTGTAC.